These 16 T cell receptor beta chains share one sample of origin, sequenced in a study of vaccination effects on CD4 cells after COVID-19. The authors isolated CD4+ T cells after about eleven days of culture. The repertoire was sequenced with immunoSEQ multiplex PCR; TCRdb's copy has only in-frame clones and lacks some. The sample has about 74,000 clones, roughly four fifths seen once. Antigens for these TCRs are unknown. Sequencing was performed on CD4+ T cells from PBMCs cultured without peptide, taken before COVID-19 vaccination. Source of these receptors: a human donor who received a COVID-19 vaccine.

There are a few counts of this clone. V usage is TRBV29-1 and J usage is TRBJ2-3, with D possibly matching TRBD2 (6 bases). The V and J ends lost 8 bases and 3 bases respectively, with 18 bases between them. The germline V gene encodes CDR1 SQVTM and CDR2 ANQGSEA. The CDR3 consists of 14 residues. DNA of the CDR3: TGCAGCCTACGGGAGACCTTACCGACAGATACGCAGTATTTT. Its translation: CSLRETLPTDTQYF.

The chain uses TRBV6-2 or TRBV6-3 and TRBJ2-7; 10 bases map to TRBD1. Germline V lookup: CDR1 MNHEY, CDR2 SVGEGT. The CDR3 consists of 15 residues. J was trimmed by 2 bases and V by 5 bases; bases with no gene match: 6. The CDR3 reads CASSPGGTGAYEQYV. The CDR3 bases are TGTGCCAGCAGTCCCGGCGGGACAGGGGCCTACGAGCAGTACGTC.

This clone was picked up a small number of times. The CDR3 protein is CAWSVRRGNRSLHF. In DNA form, the CDR3 reads TGTGCCTGGAGTGTACGCAGGGGGAATCGATCCCTCCACTTT. J is TRBJ1-6 and V is TRBV30, with 7 bases fitting TRBD1. Germline V gene sequence: CDR1 GTSNPN, CDR2 SVGIG (reference sequence). J gave up 14 bases and V 0 bases, and 10 bases lay outside the gene matches. The CDR3 loop spans 14 amino acids. Complete variable domain (other parts from reference TRBV30 and TRBJ1-6): SQTIHQWPATLVQPVGSPLSLECTVEGTSNPNLYWYRQAAGRGLQLLFYSVGIGQISSEVPQNLSASRPQDRQFILSSKKLLLSDSGFYLCAWSVRRGNRSLHFGNGTRLTVT.

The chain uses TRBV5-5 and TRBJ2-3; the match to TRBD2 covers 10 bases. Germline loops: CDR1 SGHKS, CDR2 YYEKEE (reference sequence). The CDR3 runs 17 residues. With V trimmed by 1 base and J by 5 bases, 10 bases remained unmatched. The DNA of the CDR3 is TGTGCCAGCAGCTTGAGGGCGAGCGGGGGGGTGGTAGATACGCAGTATTTT. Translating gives CASSLRASGGVVDTQYF.

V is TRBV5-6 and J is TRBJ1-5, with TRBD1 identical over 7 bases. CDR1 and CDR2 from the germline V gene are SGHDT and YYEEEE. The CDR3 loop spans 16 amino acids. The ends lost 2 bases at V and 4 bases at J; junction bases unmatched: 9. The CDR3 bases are TGTGCCAGCAGCTTTGGGGGTCGACAGGGTAATCAGCCCCAGCATTTT. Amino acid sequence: CASSFGGRQGNQPQHF.

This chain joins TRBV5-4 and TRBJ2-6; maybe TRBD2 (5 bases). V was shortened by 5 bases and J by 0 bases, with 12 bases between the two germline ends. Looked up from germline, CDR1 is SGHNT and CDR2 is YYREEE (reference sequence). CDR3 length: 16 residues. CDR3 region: CASSRGPSSGANVLTF. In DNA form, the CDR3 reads TGTGCCAGCAGTCGAGGGCCGTCCTCTGGGGCCAACGTCCTGACTTTC. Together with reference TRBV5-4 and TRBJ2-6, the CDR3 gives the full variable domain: ETGVTQSPTHLIKTRGQQVTLRCSSQSGHNTVSWYQQALGQGPQFIFQYYREEENGRGNFPPRFSGLQFPNYSSELNVNALELDDSALYLCASSRGPSSGANVLTFGAGSRLTVL.

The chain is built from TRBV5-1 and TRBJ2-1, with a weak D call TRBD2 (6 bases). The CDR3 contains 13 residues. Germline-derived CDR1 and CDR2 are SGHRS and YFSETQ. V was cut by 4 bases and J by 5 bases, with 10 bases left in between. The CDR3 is CASSPGGDNEQFF. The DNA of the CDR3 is TGCGCCAGCAGCCCCGGAGGGGACAATGAGCAGTTCTTC.

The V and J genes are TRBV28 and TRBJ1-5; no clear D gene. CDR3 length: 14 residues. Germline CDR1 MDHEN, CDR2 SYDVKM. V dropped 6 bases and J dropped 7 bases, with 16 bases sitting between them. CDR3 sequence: CASRLDTRGQPQHF. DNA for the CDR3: TGTGCCAGCAGACTCGACACTCGAGGGCAGCCCCAGCATTTT. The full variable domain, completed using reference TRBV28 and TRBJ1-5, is DVKVTQSSRYLVKRTGEKVFLECVQDMDHENMFWYRQDPGLGLRLIYFSYDVKMKEKGDIPEGYSVSREKKERFSLILESASTNQTSMYLCASRLDTRGQPQHFGDGTRLSIL.

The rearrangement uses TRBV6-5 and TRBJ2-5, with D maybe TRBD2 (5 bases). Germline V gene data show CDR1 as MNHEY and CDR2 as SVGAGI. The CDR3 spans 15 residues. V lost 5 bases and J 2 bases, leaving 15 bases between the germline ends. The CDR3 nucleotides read TGTGCCAGCAGTAACGGTGTCGGGGAGCAAGAGACCCAGTACTTC. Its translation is CASSNGVGEQETQYF.

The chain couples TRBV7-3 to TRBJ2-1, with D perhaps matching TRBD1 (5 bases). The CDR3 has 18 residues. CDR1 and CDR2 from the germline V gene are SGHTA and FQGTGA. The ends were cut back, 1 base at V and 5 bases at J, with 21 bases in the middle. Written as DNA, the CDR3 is TGTGCCAGCAGCTTAATATCAGGGATCTTAGGACAAGACAATGAGCAGTTCTTC. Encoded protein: CASSLISGILGQDNEQFF.

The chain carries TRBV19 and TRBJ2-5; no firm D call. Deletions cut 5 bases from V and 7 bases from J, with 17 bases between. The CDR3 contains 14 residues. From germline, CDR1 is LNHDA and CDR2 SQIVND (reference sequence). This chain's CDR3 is CASSPTGLRRTQYF. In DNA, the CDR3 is TGTGCCAGTAGTCCCACCGGGCTCCGAAGGACCCAGTACTTC. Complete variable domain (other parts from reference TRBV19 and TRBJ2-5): DGGITQSPKYLFRKEGQNVTLSCEQNLNHDAMYWYRQDPGQGLRLIYYSQIVNDFQKGDIAEGYSVSREKKESFPLTVTSAQKNPTAFYLCASSPTGLRRTQYFGPGTRLLVL.

This CDR3 is CASSHSRDSEKGNNEKLFF. Here the CDR3 DNA reads TGCGCCAGCAGTCATTCGAGGGACAGCGAGAAGGGGAATAATGAAAAACTGTTTTTT. The chain is built from TRBV23-1 and TRBJ1-4; 7 bases are a match to TRBD1. TRBV23-1 is designated an ORF whose function remains uncertain. The J segment lost 4 bases and the V segment lost 3 bases, leaving 17 bases of the junction unmatched. The CDR3 runs 19 residues.

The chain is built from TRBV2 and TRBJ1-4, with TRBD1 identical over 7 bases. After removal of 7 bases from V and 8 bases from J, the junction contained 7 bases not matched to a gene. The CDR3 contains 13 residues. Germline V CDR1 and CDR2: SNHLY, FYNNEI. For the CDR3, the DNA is TGTGCCAGCAAACCAGGGGGTTGGGAAAAACTGTTTTTT. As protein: CASKPGGWEKLFF.

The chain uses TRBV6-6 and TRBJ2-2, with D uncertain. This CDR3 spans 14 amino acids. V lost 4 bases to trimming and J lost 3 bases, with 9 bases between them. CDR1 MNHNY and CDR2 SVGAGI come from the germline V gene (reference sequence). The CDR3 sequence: CASSLGRDTGELFF. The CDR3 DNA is TGTGCCAGCAGTTTAGGCAGAGACACCGGGGAGCTGTTTTTT.

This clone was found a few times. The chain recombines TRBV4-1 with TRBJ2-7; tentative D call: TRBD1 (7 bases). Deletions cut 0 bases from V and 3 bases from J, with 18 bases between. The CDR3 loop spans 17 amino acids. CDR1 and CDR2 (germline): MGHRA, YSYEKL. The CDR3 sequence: CASSQDYQAGQIYEQYV. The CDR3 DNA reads TGCGCCAGCAGCCAAGATTATCAGGCGGGACAGATCTACGAGCAGTACGTC.

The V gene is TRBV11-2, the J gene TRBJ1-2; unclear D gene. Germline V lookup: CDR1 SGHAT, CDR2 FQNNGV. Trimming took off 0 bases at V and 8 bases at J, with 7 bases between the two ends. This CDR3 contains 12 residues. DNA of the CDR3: TGTGCCAGCAGCTTAGAGGGTTGGGGCTACACCTTC. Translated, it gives CASSLEGWGYTF. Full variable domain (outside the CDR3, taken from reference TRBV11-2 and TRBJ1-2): EAGVAQSPRYKIIEKRQSVAFWCNPISGHATLYWYQQILGQGPKLLIQFQNNGVVDDSQLPKDRFSAERLKGVDSTLKIQPAKLEDSAVYLCASSLEGWGYTFGSGTRLTVV.